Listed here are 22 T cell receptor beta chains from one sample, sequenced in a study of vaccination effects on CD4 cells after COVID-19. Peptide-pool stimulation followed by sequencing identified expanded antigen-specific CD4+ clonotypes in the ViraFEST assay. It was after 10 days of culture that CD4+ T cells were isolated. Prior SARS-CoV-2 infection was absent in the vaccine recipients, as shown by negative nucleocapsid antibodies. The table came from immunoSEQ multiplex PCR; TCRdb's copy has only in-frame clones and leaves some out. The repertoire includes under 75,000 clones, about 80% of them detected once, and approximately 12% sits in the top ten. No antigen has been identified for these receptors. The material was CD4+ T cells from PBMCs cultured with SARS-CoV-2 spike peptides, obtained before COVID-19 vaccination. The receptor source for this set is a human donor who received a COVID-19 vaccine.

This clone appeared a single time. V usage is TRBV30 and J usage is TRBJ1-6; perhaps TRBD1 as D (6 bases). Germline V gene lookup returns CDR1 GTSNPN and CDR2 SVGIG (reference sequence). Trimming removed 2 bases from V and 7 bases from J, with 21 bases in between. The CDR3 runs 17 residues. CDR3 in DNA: TGTGCCTGGAGTCAGGGGTTCCTCCGGGCCGGCAATTCACCCCTCCACTTT. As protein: CAWSQGFLRAGNSPLHF.

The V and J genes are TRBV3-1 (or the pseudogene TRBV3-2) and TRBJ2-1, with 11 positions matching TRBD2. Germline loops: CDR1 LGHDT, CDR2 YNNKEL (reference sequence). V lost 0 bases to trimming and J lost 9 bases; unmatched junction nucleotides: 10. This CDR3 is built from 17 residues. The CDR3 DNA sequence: TGTGCCAGCAGCCAAGATTTAAGGGCTAGCGGGGGGATTGAGCAGTTCTTC. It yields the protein CASSQDLRASGGIEQFF.

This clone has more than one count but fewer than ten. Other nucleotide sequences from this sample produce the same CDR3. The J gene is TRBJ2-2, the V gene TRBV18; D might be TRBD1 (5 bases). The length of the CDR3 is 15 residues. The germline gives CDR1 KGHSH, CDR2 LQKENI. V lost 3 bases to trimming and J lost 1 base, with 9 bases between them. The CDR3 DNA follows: TGTGCCAGCTCACCCCCGGACAAGAACACCGGGGAGCTGTTTTTT. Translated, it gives CASSPPDKNTGELFF.

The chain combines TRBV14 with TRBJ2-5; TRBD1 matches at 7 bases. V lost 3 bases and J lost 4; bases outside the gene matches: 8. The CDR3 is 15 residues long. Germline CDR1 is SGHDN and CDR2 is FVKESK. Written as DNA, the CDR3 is TGTGCCAGCAGCCAGATGGACAGGCTGGGAGAGACCCAGTACTTC. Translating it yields CASSQMDRLGETQYF. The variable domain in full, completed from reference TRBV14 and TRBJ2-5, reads EAGVTQFPSHSVIEKGQTVTLRCDPISGHDNLYWYRRVMGKEIKFLLHFVKESKQDESGMPNNRFLAERTGGTYSTLKVQPAELEDSGVYFCASSQMDRLGETQYFGPGTRLLVL.

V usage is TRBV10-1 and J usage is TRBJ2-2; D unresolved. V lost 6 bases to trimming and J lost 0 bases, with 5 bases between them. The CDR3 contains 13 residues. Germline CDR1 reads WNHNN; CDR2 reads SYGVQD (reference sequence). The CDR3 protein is CASRATNTGELFF. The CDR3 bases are TGCGCCAGCAGAGCCACGAACACCGGGGAGCTGTTTTTT.

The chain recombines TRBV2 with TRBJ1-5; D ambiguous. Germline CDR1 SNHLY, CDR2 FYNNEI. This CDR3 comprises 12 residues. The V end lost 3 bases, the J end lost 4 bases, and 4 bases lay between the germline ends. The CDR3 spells CASSDRNQPQHF. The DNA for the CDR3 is TGTGCCAGCAGTGATCGTAATCAGCCCCAGCATTTT.

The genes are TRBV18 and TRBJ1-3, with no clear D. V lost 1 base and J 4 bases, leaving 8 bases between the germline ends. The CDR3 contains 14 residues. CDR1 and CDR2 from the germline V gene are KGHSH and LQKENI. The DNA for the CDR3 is TGTGCCAGCTCACCACTGCAGATCGGAAACACCATATATTTT. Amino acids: CASSPLQIGNTIYF.

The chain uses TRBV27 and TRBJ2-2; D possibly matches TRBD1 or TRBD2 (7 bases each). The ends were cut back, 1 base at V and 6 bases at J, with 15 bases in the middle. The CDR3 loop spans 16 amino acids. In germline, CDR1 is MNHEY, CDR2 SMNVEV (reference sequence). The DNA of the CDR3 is TGTGCCAGCAGTTTATTTGGGGAGGGGGCTCCCGGGGAGCTGTTTTTT. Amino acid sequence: CASSLFGEGAPGELFF.

For the CDR3, the DNA is TGTGCCAGCAGCTTGGTTATAGCCCCAGGGACTCGGGAGACCCAGTACTTC. This encodes CASSLVIAPGTRETQYF. This sequence joins TRBV5-6 and TRBJ2-5; perhaps TRBD2 as D (6 bases). This CDR3 contains 17 residues. V lost 0 bases, J lost 5 bases, and 20 bases lay in between. Germline V gene data show CDR1 as SGHDT and CDR2 as YYEEEE.

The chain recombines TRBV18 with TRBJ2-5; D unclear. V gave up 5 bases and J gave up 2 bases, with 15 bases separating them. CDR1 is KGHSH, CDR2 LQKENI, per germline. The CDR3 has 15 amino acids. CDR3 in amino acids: CASSTTVSQQETQYF. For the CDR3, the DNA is TGTGCCAGCTCAACCACGGTATCCCAGCAAGAGACCCAGTACTTC. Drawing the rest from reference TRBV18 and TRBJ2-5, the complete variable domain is NAGVMQNPRHLVRRRGQEARLRCSPMKGHSHVYWYRQLPEEGLKFMVYLQKENIIDESGMPKERFSAEFPKEGPSILRIQQVVRGDSAAYFCASSTTVSQQETQYFGPGTRLLVL.

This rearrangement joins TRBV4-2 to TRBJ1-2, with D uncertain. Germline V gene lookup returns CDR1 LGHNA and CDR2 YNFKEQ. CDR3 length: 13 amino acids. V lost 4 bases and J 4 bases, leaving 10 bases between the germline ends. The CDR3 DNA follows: TGTGCCAGCAGCCCGGGCAGAGCCTATGGCTACACCTTC. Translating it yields CASSPGRAYGYTF.

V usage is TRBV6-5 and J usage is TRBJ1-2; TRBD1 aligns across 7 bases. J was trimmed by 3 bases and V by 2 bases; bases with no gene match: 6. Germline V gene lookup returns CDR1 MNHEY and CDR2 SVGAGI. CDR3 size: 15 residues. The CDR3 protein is CASSYQQGSYYGYTF. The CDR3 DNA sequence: TGTGCCAGCAGTTACCAACAGGGGTCCTACTATGGCTACACCTTC.

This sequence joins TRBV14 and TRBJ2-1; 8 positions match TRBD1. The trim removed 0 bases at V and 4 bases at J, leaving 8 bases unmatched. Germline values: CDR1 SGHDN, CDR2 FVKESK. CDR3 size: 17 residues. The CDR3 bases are TGTGCCAGCAGCCAAGACGCTACAGGGGGTCGTTACAATGAGCAGTTCTTC. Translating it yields CASSQDATGGRYNEQFF. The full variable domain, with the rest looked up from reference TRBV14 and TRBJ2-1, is EAGVTQFPSHSVIEKGQTVTLRCDPISGHDNLYWYRRVMGKEIKFLLHFVKESKQDESGMPNNRFLAERTGGTYSTLKVQPAELEDSGVYFCASSQDATGGRYNEQFFGPGTRLTVL.

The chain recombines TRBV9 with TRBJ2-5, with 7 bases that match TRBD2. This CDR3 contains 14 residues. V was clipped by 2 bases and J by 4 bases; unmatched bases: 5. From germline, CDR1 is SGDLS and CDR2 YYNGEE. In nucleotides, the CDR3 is TGTGCCAGCAGCGTGGGGGGGATGGGAGAGACCCAGTACTTC. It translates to CASSVGGMGETQYF.

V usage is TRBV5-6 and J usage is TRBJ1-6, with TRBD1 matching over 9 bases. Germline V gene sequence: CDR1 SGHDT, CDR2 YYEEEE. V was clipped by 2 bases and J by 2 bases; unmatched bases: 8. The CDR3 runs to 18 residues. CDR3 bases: TGTGCCAGCAGCTTAACACAGGGGGCGGGGGCCTATAATTCACCCCTCCACTTT. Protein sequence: CASSLTQGAGAYNSPLHF.

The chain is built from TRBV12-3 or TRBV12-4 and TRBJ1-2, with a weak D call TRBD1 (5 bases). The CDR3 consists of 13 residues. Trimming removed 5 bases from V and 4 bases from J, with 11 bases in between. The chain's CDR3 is CASSPQVGYGYTF. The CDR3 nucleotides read TGTGCCAGCAGTCCACAGGTCGGCTATGGCTACACCTTC.

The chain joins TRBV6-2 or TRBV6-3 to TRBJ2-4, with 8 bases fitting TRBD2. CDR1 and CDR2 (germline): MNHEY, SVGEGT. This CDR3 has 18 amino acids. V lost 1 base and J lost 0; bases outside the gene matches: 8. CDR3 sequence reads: CASSYYVSSGEAKNIQYF. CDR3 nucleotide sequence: TGTGCCAGCAGTTACTATGTTAGTAGCGGGGAAGCCAAAAACATTCAGTACTTC.

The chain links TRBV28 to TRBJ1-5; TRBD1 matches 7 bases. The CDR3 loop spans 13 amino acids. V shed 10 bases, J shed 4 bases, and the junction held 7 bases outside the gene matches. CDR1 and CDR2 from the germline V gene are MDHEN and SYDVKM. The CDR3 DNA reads TGTGCCATTAGAGACAGGGTTAATCAGCCCCAGCATTTT. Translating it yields CAIRDRVNQPQHF.

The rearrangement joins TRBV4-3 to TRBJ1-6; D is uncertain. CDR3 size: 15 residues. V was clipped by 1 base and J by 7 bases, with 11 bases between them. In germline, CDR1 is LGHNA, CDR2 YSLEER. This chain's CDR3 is CASSQGAVPNSPLHF. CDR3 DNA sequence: TGCGCCAGCAGCCAAGGGGCCGTTCCCAATTCACCCCTCCACTTT.

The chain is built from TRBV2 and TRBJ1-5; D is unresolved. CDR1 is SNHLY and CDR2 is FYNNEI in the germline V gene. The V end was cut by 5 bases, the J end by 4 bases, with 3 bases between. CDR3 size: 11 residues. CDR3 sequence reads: CASSQNQPQHF. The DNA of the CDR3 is TGTGCCAGCAGTCAGAATCAGCCCCAGCATTTT.

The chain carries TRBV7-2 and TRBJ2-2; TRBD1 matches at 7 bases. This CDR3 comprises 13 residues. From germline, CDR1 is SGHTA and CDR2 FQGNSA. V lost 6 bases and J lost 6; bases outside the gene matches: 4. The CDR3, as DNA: TGTGCCAGCAGTTCAGGGGGTTCCGGGGAGCTGTTTTTT. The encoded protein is CASSSGGSGELFF. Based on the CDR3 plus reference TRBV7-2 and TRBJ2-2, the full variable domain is GAGVSQSPSNKVTEKGKDVELRCDPISGHTALYWYRQSLGQGLEFLIYFQGNSAPDKSGLPSDRFSAERTGGSVSTLTIQRTQQEDSAVYLCASSSGGSGELFFGEGSRLTVL.

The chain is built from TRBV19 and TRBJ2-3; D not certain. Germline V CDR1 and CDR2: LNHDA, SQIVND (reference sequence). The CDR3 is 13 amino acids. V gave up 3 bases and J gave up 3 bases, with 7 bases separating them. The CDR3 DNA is TGTGCCAGTAGTATCGGACGGACAGATACGCAGTATTTT. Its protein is CASSIGRTDTQYF.